These 10 T cell receptor beta chains were all obtained from the same sample, sequenced in a study of control samples from healthy donors and cancer patients. TCRdb's copy holds only in-frame clones and misses some; the assay was immunoSEQ multiplex PCR. The sample yields about 83,000 clones, 75% to 95% seen once. The specimen was blood. The receptors were gathered from a man aged 45 to 65 in good health.

This rearrangement joins TRBV9 to TRBJ1-4; D perhaps matches TRBD1 (5 bases). CDR1 is SGDLS, CDR2 YYNGEE, per germline. With 7 bases removed from V and 4 bases from J, the gap between germline ends came to 14 bases. The CDR3 totals 14 residues. The CDR3 bases are TGTGCCAGCTGCTGGGGGAGGCTTAATGAAAAACTGTTTTTT. Its translation is CASCWGRLNEKLFF.

The chain employs TRBV24-1 and TRBJ2-1; D gene uncertain. The CDR3 has 12 residues. V was pared by 8 bases and J by 6 bases, with 10 bases between. From germline, CDR1 is KGHDR and CDR2 SFDVKD. The CDR3 sequence is CATTSFLNEQFF. The CDR3 DNA is TGTGCCACCACGAGCTTCCTCAATGAGCAGTTCTTC.

V gene TRBV6-5 combines with J gene TRBJ1-2; 7 bases fit TRBD1. The CDR3 contains 14 residues. CDR1 and CDR2 from the germline V gene are MNHEY and SVGAGI. The ends lost 7 bases at V and 5 bases at J; junction bases unmatched: 10. The CDR3 protein is CASTRAGGGYGYTF. DNA for the CDR3: TGTGCCAGCACAAGGGCAGGGGGTGGGTATGGCTACACCTTC.

The chain links TRBV7-9 to TRBJ2-2; 9 positions agree with TRBD1. After removal of 8 bases from V and 3 bases from J, the junction contained 7 bases not matched to a gene. This CDR3 has 15 amino acids. The germline V gene encodes CDR1 SEHNR and CDR2 FQNEAQ (reference sequence). The CDR3 coding sequence is TGTGCCAGCGGACCGGACAGGGGATACACCGGGGAGCTGTTTTTT. Protein: CASGPDRGYTGELFF. Based on the CDR3 plus reference TRBV7-9 and TRBJ2-2, the full variable domain is DTGVSQNPRHKITKRGQNVTFRCDPISEHNRLYWYRQTLGQGPEFLTYFQNEAQLEKSRLLSDRFSAERPKGSFSTLEIQRTEQGDSAMYLCASGPDRGYTGELFFGEGSRLTVL.

This clone was detected only a few times. The chain has TRBV5-1 and TRBJ1-5, with a possible D match to TRBD1 (5 bases). Germline-derived CDR1 and CDR2 are SGHRS and YFSETQ. The V gene lost 4 bases and the J gene lost 4 bases, with 9 bases spanning the gap. The CDR3 runs to 13 residues. The CDR3 DNA reads TGCGCCAGCAGCCTCGGACAAAATCAGCCCCAGCATTTT. This codes for CASSLGQNQPQHF.

V gene TRBV19 combines with J gene TRBJ1-1; tentatively, D is TRBD1 (5 bases). This CDR3 comprises 12 residues. Germline V lookup: CDR1 LNHDA, CDR2 SQIVND (reference sequence). V was shortened by 5 bases and J by 9 bases, with 13 bases between the two germline ends. The CDR3 reads CASSSLGGKAFF. The CDR3 nucleotides read TGTGCCAGTAGTTCTCTCGGGGGGAAAGCTTTCTTT.

CDR3 coding DNA: TGTGCCAGCAGCAAGGGGAGCTCCTATAATTCACCCCTCCACTTT. It encodes CASSKGSSYNSPLHF. The rearrangement uses TRBV6-4 and TRBJ1-6, with TRBD1 as a possible D gene (5 bases). With 6 bases removed from V and 0 bases from J, the gap between germline ends came to 9 bases. The CDR3 loop spans 15 amino acids. The germline CDR1 and CDR2 sequences are MRHNA and SNTAGT.

The V and J genes are TRBV5-4 and TRBJ2-7, with unresolved D. The length of the CDR3 is 16 residues. Germline V gene data show CDR1 as SGHNT and CDR2 as YYREEE (reference sequence). V was shortened by 2 bases and J by 0 bases, with 15 bases between the two germline ends. As DNA, the CDR3 is TGTGCCAGCAGCTTTAAGTCAGGCCGCCTCTCCTACGAGCAGTACTTC. Amino acid sequence: CASSFKSGRLSYEQYF.

The V and J genes are TRBV5-4 and TRBJ2-7; TRBD1 agrees at 8 bases. The CDR3 sequence is 14 residues long. The J segment lost 1 base and the V segment lost 4 bases, leaving 4 bases of the junction unmatched. CDR1 is SGHNT and CDR2 is YYREEE in the germline V gene (reference sequence). CDR3 amino acids: CASSGDRRSYEQYF. The CDR3 nucleotides read TGTGCCAGCAGCGGGGACAGGAGGTCCTACGAGCAGTACTTC.

This chain links TRBV10-3 with TRBJ1-2, with TRBD1 as a possible D gene (6 bases). CDR1 ENHRY and CDR2 SYGVKD come from the germline V gene. V lost 5 bases and J 7 bases, leaving 14 bases between the germline ends. This CDR3 contains 13 residues. The CDR3, as DNA: TGTGCCATCAGTCCGAGGGGGGTGCCTGGCTACACCTTC. This encodes CAISPRGVPGYTF.